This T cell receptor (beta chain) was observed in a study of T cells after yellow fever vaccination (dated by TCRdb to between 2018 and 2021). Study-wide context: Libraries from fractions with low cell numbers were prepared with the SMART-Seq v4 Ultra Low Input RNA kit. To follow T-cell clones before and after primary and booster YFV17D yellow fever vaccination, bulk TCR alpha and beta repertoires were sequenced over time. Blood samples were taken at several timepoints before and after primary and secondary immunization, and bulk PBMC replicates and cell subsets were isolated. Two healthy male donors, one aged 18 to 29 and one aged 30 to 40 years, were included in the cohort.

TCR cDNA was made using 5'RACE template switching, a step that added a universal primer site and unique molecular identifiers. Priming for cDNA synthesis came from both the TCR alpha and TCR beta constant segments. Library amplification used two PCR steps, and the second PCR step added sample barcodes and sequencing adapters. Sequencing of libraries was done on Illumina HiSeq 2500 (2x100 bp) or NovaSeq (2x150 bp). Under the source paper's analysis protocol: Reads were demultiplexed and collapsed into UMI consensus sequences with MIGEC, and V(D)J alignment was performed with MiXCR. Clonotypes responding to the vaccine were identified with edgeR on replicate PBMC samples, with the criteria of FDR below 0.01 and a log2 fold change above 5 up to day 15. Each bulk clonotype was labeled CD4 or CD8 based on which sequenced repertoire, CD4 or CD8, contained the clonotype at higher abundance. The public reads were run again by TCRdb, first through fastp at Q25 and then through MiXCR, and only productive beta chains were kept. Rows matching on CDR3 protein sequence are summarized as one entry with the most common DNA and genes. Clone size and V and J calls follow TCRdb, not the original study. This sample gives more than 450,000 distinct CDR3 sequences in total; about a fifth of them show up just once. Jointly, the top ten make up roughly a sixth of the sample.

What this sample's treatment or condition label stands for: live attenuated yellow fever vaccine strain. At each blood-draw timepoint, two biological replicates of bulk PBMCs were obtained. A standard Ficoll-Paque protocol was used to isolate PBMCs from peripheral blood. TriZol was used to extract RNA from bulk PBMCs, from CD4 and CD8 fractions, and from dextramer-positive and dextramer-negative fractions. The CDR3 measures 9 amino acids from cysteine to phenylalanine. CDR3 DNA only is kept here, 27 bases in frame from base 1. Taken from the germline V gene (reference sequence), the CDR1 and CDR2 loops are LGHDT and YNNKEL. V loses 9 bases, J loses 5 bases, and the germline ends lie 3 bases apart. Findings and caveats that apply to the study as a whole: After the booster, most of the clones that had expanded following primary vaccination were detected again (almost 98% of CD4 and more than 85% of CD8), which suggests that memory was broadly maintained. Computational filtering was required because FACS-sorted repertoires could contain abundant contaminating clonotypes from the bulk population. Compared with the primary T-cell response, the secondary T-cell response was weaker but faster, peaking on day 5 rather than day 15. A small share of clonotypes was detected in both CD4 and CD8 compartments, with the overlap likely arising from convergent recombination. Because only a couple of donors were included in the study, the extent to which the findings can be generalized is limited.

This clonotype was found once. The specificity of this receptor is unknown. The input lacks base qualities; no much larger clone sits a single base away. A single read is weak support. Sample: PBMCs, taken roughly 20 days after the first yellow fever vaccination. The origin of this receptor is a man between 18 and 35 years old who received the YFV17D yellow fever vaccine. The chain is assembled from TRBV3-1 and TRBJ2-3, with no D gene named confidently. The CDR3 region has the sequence CARIDTQYF. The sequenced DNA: TGTGCCAGAATAGATACGCAGTATTTT.